This is a list of T cell receptor beta chains from one sample in a study of blood T cell repertoires in COVID-19. TCRdb's copy holds only in-frame clones and misses some; the assay was immunoSEQ multiplex PCR. Of about 200,000 clones listed, under 85% are singletons. Sequencing was done on a sample of peripheral blood. The receptors stem from a woman older than 75 with COVID-19, enrolled during active disease. CDR3s include the opening cysteine and the closing phenylalanine or tryptophan. Each record gives: clone size, V gene, J gene, D gene, CDR3 protein, CDR3 DNA. D genes are given only for firm matches. Size tells how often a clone was seen (once, few, many) or the class of an expanded clone, and some rows leave it out.

.	TRBV6-5	TRBJ1-1	TRBD1	CASSPSGGYGTEAFF	TGTGCCAGCAGTCCCTCAGGGGGGTACGGTACTGAAGCTTTCTTT
once	TRBV9	TRBJ1-3	.	CASSDDSQGNTIYF	TGTGCCAGCAGCGACGACAGCCAGGGAAACACCATATATTTT
.	TRBV5-5	TRBJ2-5	TRBD1	CASSFRGRGETQYF	TGTGCCAGCAGCTTCAGGGGGCGCGGAGAGACCCAGTACTTC
.	TRBV19	TRBJ1-2	.	CASTQTVTLSGYTF	TGTGCCAGTACCCAGACAGTTACCCTCTCTGGCTACACCTTC
.	TRBV4-1	TRBJ2-2	TRBD1	CASSQGQGALDTGELFF	TGCGCCAGCAGCCAAGGACAGGGGGCGCTTGACACCGGGGAGCTGTTTTTT
once	TRBV19	TRBJ1-5	.	CASSIPGHTIQPQHF	TGTGCCAGTAGTATCCCCGGACATACTATTCAGCCCCAGCATTTT
.	TRBV27	TRBJ1-5	.	CASSPRRDQPQHF	TGTGCCAGCAGTCCCCGTCGGGATCAGCCCCAGCATTTT
.	TRBV4-1	TRBJ1-1	TRBD1	CASSQDPQGLKAFF	TGCGCCAGCAGCCAAGATCCACAGGGGCTTAAAGCTTTCTTT
.	TRBV6-6	TRBJ1-3	.	CASKYTGSGNTIYF	TGTGCCAGCAAATATACAGGGTCTGGAAACACCATATATTTT
once	TRBV6-1	TRBJ1-6	TRBD1	CASSEVGQQNSPLHF	TGTGCCAGCAGTGAGGTGGGACAGCAAAATTCACCCCTCCACTTT
.	TRBV19	TRBJ1-5	.	CATRTGTPYQPQHF	TGTGCCACCCGGACCGGGACACCATATCAGCCCCAGCATTTT
few	TRBV28	TRBJ1-2	.	CASSPTNNEGYTF	TGTGCCAGCAGTCCCACGAACAATGAAGGCTACACCTTC
.	TRBV2	TRBJ1-5	.	CASLGQQGTNQPQHF	TGTGCCAGCTTGGGCCAACAGGGAACTAATCAGCCCCAGCATTTT
once	TRBV3-1/TRBV3-2	TRBJ2-3	.	CASSRGEPNTQYF	TGTGCCAGCAGCCGGGGGGAACCCAATACGCAGTATTTT
.	TRBV6-5	TRBJ1-6	.	CASSYGRRLLPLHF	TGTGCCAGCAGTTACGGGAGACGTCTTCTACCCCTCCACTTT
few	TRBV6-1	TRBJ2-7	.	CASSEVASSEQYF	TGTGCCAGCAGTGAGGTAGCTAGCAGCGAGCAGTACTTC
once	TRBV19	TRBJ2-3	TRBD1	CASSSGPGGLTDTQYF	TGTGCCAGTAGTAGTGGGCCAGGGGGTTTGACAGATACGCAGTATTTT
few	TRBV2	TRBJ2-7	TRBD1	CASSDMTGGSYEQYF	TGTGCCAGCAGTGACATGACAGGGGGGTCCTACGAGCAGTACTTC
.	TRBV5-6	TRBJ2-7	TRBD2	CASSLAGAHEQYF	TGTGCCAGCAGCCTAGCGGGAGCCCACGAGCAGTACTTC
.	TRBV28	TRBJ1-1	.	CASSPSLGGLAFF	TGTGCCAGCAGCCCCTCTTTAGGGGGTTTGGCTTTCTTT
.	TRBV5-1	TRBJ2-7	.	CASSFSDPRVDEQYF	TGCGCCAGCAGCTTCTCCGATCCCAGGGTTGACGAGCAGTACTTC
.	TRBV5-1	TRBJ2-1	TRBD2	CASSFSGNPGANEQFF	TGCGCCAGCAGCTTCAGCGGGAACCCAGGAGCCAATGAGCAGTTCTTC